Shown below are 8 T cell receptor beta chains from a single sample sequenced in a study of tumor and adjacent non-tumor tissue in lung cancer (dated by TCRdb to 2017 to 2018). Receptors were amplified or captured by multiplex PCR. The instrument was an Illumina HiSeq 2500. TCRbeta libraries were constructed through three rounds of nested PCR with primers (Table S4) according to protocols adapted from ARM-PCR. The public reads were quality trimmed at Q25 with fastp and then assembled into clones with MiXCR by TCRdb, keeping productive beta chains. Identical CDR3 proteins give one entry, which carries the most common genes and DNA. The sample data list about 110,000 distinct CDR3 sequences, and approximately 71% of these were observed just once. 30% to 45% of the sample lies in the top ten. RNA was extracted from bulk unsorted tissue and checked for quality with a NanoDrop ND-1000 and an Agilent 2100.

The specimen sequenced was lung tumor tissue. Receptors originate from a woman aged 55-69 years with non-small cell lung cancer.

The chain has TRBV7-2 and TRBJ1-1, with 10 bases matching TRBD1. Germline V gene data show CDR1 as SGHTA and CDR2 as FQGNSA. The V segment lost 3 bases and the J segment 7 bases; nucleotides outside the gene matches: 8. The CDR3 is made up of 15 amino acids. The DNA of the CDR3 is TGTGCCAGCAGCTTGATTCGGGACAGGGGAAATGAAGCTTTCTTT. It translates to CASSLIRDRGNEAFF.

A word on this clonotype: The junction departs from germline at one end; a sequencing error may be responsible. The V call is TRBV11-1, the J call TRBJ1-1; no clear D. Germline lookup yields CDR1 SGHAT and CDR2 FQDESV (reference sequence). The CDR3 length is 15 residues. The CDR3 region has the DNA TGTGCCAACAGCTCCGATCCGGGCCGCATAACTGAAGCTTTCTTT. It translates to CANSSDPGRITEAFF.

This chain joins TRBV28 and TRBJ2-7; the D gene is possibly TRBD2 (6 bases). Germline-derived CDR1 and CDR2 are MDHEN and SYDVKM. The CDR3 runs 15 residues. V gave up 5 bases and J gave up 2 bases, with 16 bases separating them. The CDR3 nucleotides are TGTGCCAGCAGTCAAGGACTATCGGACACCTACGAGCAGTACTTC. Protein: CASSQGLSDTYEQYF.

To note about this clonotype: A much larger clone is a single base away; this may be a read error. J is TRBJ2-7 and V is TRBV4-3, with D perhaps TRBD2 (6 bases). The CDR3 is 15 residues long. Deletions cut 0 bases from V and 2 bases from J, with 11 bases between. The germline V gene has CDR1 LGHNA and CDR2 YSLEER. The CDR3 nucleotides read TGCGCCAGCAGCCAAGAAGGAGGGGAAACCTACGAGCAGTACTTC. Its protein is CASSQEGGETYEQYF.

The DNA of the CDR3 is TGCAATGCCTCCAGGACTAGTGTAATTTACAATGAGCAGTTCTTC. Its protein product is CNASRTSVIYNEQFF. The rearrangement joins TRBV20-1 to TRBJ2-1; 7 nucleotides match TRBD2. CDR3 length equals 15 residues. Germline loops: CDR1 DFQATT, CDR2 SNEGSKA (reference sequence).

The count of this clonotype is one. Relative to the germline gene, one junction end is altered; a read error may explain this. The rearrangement joins TRBV28 to TRBJ1-5, with a tentative D call TRBD1 (5 bases). CDR1 and CDR2 (germline): MDHEN, SYDVKM. There are 15 residues in the CDR3. This chain's CDR3 is CASSLSGDLTQPHYF. For the CDR3, the DNA is TGTGCCAGCAGTTTAAGCGGGGACCTCACGCAGCCCCACTATTTT.

This clonotype has more than one count but fewer than ten. The gene calls are TRBV24-1 and TRBJ2-3; D not resolved. Trimming shortened V by 6 bases and J by 6 bases, and 12 bases separated the two germline ends. The CDR3 is 13 residues long. CDR1 KGHDR and CDR2 SFDVKD come from the germline V gene. CDR3 nucleotide sequence: TGTGCCACCAGTCTGGACGGTCATGATACGCAGTATTTT. The encoded protein is CATSLDGHDTQYF.

The J gene is TRBJ1-5, the V gene TRBV11-2, with TRBD1 as a possible D gene (5 bases). The J call may be faulty, since TRBJ2-3 better matches the DNA end. Germline V lookup: CDR1 SGHAT, CDR2 FQNNGV. The length of the CDR3 is 13 residues. CDR3 sequence: CASSLGERQSQYF. The CDR3 region has the DNA TGTGCCAGCAGCTTAGGGGAACGACAGTCCCAGTATTTT.